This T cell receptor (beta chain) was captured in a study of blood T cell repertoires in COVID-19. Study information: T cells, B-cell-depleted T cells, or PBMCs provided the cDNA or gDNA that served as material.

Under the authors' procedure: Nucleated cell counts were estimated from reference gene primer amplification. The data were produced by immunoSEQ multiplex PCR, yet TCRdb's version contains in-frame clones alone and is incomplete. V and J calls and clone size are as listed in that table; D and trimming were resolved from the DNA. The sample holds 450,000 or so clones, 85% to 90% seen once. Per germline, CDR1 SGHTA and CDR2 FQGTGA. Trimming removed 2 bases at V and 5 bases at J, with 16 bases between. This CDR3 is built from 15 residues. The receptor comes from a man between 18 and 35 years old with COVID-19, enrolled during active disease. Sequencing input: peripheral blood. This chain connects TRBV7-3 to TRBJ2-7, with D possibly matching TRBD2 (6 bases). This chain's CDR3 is CASSLGAGRGDEQYF. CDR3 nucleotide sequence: TGTGCCAGCAGCTTAGGAGCGGGCCGAGGCGACGAGCAGTACTTC. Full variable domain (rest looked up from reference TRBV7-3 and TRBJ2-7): GAGVSQTPSNKVTEKGKYVELRCDPISGHTALYWYRQSLGQGPEFLIYFQGTGAADDSGLPNDRFFAVRPEGSVSTLKIQRTERGDSAVYLCASSLGAGRGDEQYFGPGTRLTVT.